A single sample gave rise to the 14 T cell receptor beta chains below, sequenced in a study of blood T cell repertoires in COVID-19. Profiled with immunoSEQ multiplex PCR; TCRdb holds only in-frame clones, not every one. The repertoire holds over 400,000 clones, with around 85% as singletons. The specimen sequenced was peripheral blood. Receptors were obtained from a human donor in a cohort sampled during active COVID-19.

CDR3 amino acids: CASSFSRLAGISYNEQFF. CDR3 bases: TGTGCCAGCAGCTTCTCACGACTAGCGGGAATCTCCTACAATGAGCAGTTCTTC. The gene calls are TRBV11-2 and TRBJ2-1, with 11 bases aligning to TRBD2. CDR1 is SGHAT, CDR2 FQNNGV, per germline. The CDR3 loop spans 18 amino acids. With 3 bases clipped from V and 0 bases from J, the junction kept 7 bases outside the gene matches.

The V and J genes are TRBV28 and TRBJ1-2, with 9 bases fitting TRBD1. CDR3 length: 14 amino acids. Trimming at V came to 3 bases and at J to 8 bases, leaving 7 bases not matched to a gene. Germline CDR1 and CDR2: MDHEN and SYDVKM. The CDR3 spells CASSFRDREGGYTF. The DNA for the CDR3 is TGTGCCAGCAGTTTCCGGGACAGGGAGGGGGGCTACACCTTC.

The V and J genes are TRBV28 and TRBJ1-1, with D unresolved. Germline V CDR1 and CDR2: MDHEN, SYDVKM. With 7 bases removed from V and 4 bases from J, the gap between germline ends came to 16 bases. CDR3 length: 14 amino acids. The CDR3 bases are TGTGCCAGCACTTTGCGGGGTATAGGCACTGAAGCTTTCTTT. Its translation is CASTLRGIGTEAFF.

The chain is built from TRBV14 and TRBJ2-1; no clear D. This CDR3 region has 14 residues. Trimming pared 1 base from V and 7 bases from J, leaving 11 bases between. Per the germline V gene, CDR1 is SGHDN and CDR2 is FVKESK. CDR3 in amino acids: CASSQAFLVNEQFF. Written as DNA, the CDR3 is TGTGCCAGCAGCCAAGCATTTCTAGTGAATGAGCAGTTCTTC.

The rearrangement uses TRBV5-6 and TRBJ2-4; D ambiguous. The V and J ends lost 6 bases and 0 bases respectively, with 10 bases between them. The CDR3 covers 14 residues. The germline gives CDR1 SGHDT, CDR2 YYEEEE. Here the CDR3 DNA reads TGTGCCAGCACCCCGCGGTTAGCCAAAAACATTCAGTACTTC. Translated, it gives CASTPRLAKNIQYF.

The V and J genes are TRBV7-2 and TRBJ2-7; D is perhaps TRBD2 (5 bases). The germline V and J ends were trimmed by 1 base and 3 bases, with 16 bases remaining between them. Germline assignment: CDR1 SGHTA and CDR2 FQGNSA. The CDR3 totals 16 residues. CDR3 sequence (DNA): TGTGCCAGCAGCTTAGTATCGGTGTCGGGGTTCTACGAGCAGTACTTC. Protein: CASSLVSVSGFYEQYF.

The chain recombines TRBV7-3 with TRBJ2-3; the D is unclear. V lost 5 bases and J lost 0, with 15 bases in between. Germline assignment: CDR1 SGHTA and CDR2 FQGTGA. CDR3 size: 16 residues. As DNA, the CDR3 is TGTGCCAGCAGCCGACTCGACCCTACTAGCACAGATACGCAGTATTTT. It encodes CASSRLDPTSTDTQYF. Drawing the rest from reference TRBV7-3 and TRBJ2-3, the complete variable domain is GAGVSQTPSNKVTEKGKYVELRCDPISGHTALYWYRQSLGQGPEFLIYFQGTGAADDSGLPNDRFFAVRPEGSVSTLKIQRTERGDSAVYLCASSRLDPTSTDTQYFGPGTRLTVL.

This clone was seen only once. The chain links TRBV7-3 to TRBJ2-1, with a weak D call TRBD2 (5 bases). The CDR3 totals 14 residues. Germline V CDR1 and CDR2: SGHTA, FQGTGA. With 1 base removed from V and 6 bases from J, the gap between germline ends came to 10 bases. CDR3 region: CASSLSGSINEQFF. The DNA for the CDR3 is TGTGCCAGCAGCTTAAGTGGGAGTATCAATGAGCAGTTCTTC.

The V call is TRBV28, the J call TRBJ1-4; 7 bases fit TRBD1. This CDR3 comprises 14 residues. V lost 8 bases, J lost 8 bases, and 11 bases stayed unmatched. Germline-derived CDR1 and CDR2 are MDHEN and SYDVKM. The CDR3 DNA is TGTGCCAGCTTAGGGGGCAAAGCTTGGGAAAAACTGTTTTTT. It encodes CASLGGKAWEKLFF.

The chain carries TRBV6-5 and TRBJ1-6; 8 bases agree with TRBD1. Germline CDR1 is MNHEY and CDR2 is SVGAGI. V shed 6 bases, J shed 7 bases, and the junction held 8 bases outside the gene matches. The CDR3 length is 15 residues. In DNA, the CDR3 is TGTGCCAGCAGCCTCCTGGGACAGGTAAATTCACCCCTCCACTTT. Encoded protein: CASSLLGQVNSPLHF.

The gene calls are TRBV5-1 and TRBJ2-5; 11 positions agree with TRBD2. The V and J ends lost 7 bases and 4 bases, in that order; junction bases with no gene match: 9. Germline V gene lookup returns CDR1 SGHRS and CDR2 YFSETQ. CDR3 size: 15 residues. For the CDR3, the DNA is TGCGCCAGCGGATTACTAGCGGGAGAGGGAGAGACCCAGTACTTC. Its translation: CASGLLAGEGETQYF.

Written as DNA, the CDR3 is TGTGCCAGCAGTTCCACAGGGTCATCGCGAGGCTACACCTTC. It is translated as CASSSTGSSRGYTF. The chain couples TRBV6-6 to TRBJ1-2, with a tentative D call TRBD1 (6 bases). The CDR3 consists of 14 residues. V shed 4 bases and J shed 8 bases, with 17 bases lying between them. The germline gives CDR1 MNHNY, CDR2 SVGAGI (reference sequence).

V is TRBV2 and J is TRBJ1-6; a possible D gene is TRBD1 (5 bases). The V gene lost 7 bases and the J gene lost 9 bases, with 25 bases spanning the gap. CDR3 length: 17 residues. From germline, CDR1 is SNHLY and CDR2 FYNNEI. The CDR3 nucleotides read TGTGCCAGCAATATGGTATCACAGGCGTGGGGGGGTTCACCCCTCCACTTT. The encoded protein is CASNMVSQAWGGSPLHF.

The chain joins TRBV21-1 to TRBJ1-5; no check of the table's D call, TRBD1, against the DNA was made. TRBV21-1 is given as a pseudogene. CDR3 size: 13 residues. The CDR3 nucleotides read TGTGCCAGCAGCAACCCAGGGGATCAGCCCCAGCATTTT. Translating gives CASSNPGDQPQHF.